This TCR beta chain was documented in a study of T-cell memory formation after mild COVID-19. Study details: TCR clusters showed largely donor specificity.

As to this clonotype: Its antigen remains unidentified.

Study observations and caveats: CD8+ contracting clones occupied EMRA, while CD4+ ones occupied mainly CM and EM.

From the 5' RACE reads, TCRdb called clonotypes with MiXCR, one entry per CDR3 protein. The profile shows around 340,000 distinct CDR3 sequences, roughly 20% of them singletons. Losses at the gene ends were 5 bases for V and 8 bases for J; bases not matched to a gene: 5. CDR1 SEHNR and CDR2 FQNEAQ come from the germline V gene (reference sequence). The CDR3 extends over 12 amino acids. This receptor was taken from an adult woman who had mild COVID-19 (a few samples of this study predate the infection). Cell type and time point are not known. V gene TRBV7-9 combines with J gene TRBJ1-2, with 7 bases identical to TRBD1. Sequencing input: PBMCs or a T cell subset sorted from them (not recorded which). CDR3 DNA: TGTGCCAGCAGCCGGGACAGCTGGGGCTACACCTTC. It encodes CASSRDSWGYTF.